This TCR beta chain was sequenced during a study of human T cells and chemical hapten exposure. Specified time point: patch test 2, 6 weeks after DPC sensitization. Treatment indicated: therapeutic diphenylcyclopropenone sensitization with weekly scalp DPC. Each CDR3 protein is one row after TCRdb ran MiXCR on the RACE reads. The data hold a few hundred thousand distinct CDR3 sequences, with about 6% observed a single time. This CDR3 has 13 amino acids. V was clipped by 4 bases and J by 3 bases, with 10 bases between them. The sequence was obtained from a woman in her late teens or twenties with alopecia areata. Some clones in this sample may be carry-over from other donors' samples. The sample consisted of whole blood, taken in connection with sensitization to the hapten diphenylcyclopropenone (DPC). The chain combines TRBV12-3 or TRBV12-4 with TRBJ2-7; D remains unclear. The CDR3 loop reads CASSYPPIYEQYF. For the CDR3, the DNA is TGTGCCAGCAGTTACCCCCCCATCTACGAGCAGTACTTC.